This paragraph covers one T cell receptor (beta chain) sequence. There are many counts of this clonotype. It has no known antigen specificity. Within one base of it there is no much larger clone, and no base qualities were kept. This sample is drawn from a study of T cells in Graves' hyperthyroidism and ophthalmopathy (dated by TCRdb to the late 2010s). As for the study more broadly: Peripheral blood samples were taken at the time of initial diagnosis, prior to any treatment. To identify TCR V-J signatures that set the groups apart, the researchers used a discovery cohort of 90 to 100 patients, made up of 40 to 45 with Graves' ophthalmopathy and about 55 with stable Graves' hyperthyroidism. Prospective prediction of ophthalmopathy was tested in an independent validation cohort of 18 to 20 hyperthyroidism patients and around 16 patients who later progressed to ophthalmopathy. The 100 or so discovery patients were randomly divided into training and test sets at a 7:3 ratio. In addition, the study compared T-cell repertoires in thyroid tissue and in blood from five to seven Graves' hyperthyroidism patients. Once sampling was done, hyperthyroidism patients were given methimazole at a starting dose of 30 mg daily, whereas ophthalmopathy patients were given high-dose intravenous methylprednisolone. The paper describes TCR Vbeta CDR3 sequencing of some 130 peripheral blood samples, made up of some 40 ophthalmopathy patients, roughly 75 hyperthyroidism patients and about 17 progressor patients. Here is what the overall study found, with its caveats: No statistical method was used to fix the sample size in advance, and group allocation was not hidden from the investigators. Blood samples also contained most of the expanded thyroid clonotypes (frequency above 0.001), which suggests that blood repertoires may reflect thyroid immune responses. Ophthalmopathy was separated from stable hyperthyroidism by a 13 V-J signature model, with over 85% sensitivity and approximately 81% specificity obtained in cross-validation and 80%/75% obtained in testing. In validation, the model predicted progression to ophthalmopathy with 55% to 71% sensitivity and roughly 75% specificity, a median of around six months before onset.

Amplification of TCR beta CDR3 regions was carried out from RNA transcripts. For the first round of RT-PCR on the TCR CDR3, the HTBI primer set was used together with the Qiagen OneStep RT-PCR kit. A second multiplex PCR round built the libraries, followed by size selection and purification. The libraries were sequenced on an Illumina HiSeq2000 using paired-end 100 bp reads. Turning to the authors' computational methods: SOAPnuke was used to process the raw data, removing reads that contained adapters or uncalled bases, had a mean Phred below 15, or lacked an exact match to the constant primer or identifier. High-quality paired reads were merged with COPE v1.2.5, and unique nucleotide sequences were defined as clonotypes. MiTCR v1.1 was used to align the clonotypes against IMGT TRBV, TRBD and TRBJ reference segments. The analysis was restricted to V-J combinations with a frequency above 0.0001, which together covered just over 98% of the repertoires. A TCS score was defined as the ratio of F50 (clonal expansion) to E x V (chaos), with BLOSUM62-based TCRdist applied between CDR3 peptides within each V-J. Welch's t-statistics and random forest reduced 500 to 650 V-J features to 10 to 15, which were used in a naive Bayes classifier (R e1071). Using fastp trimming at Q25 and MiXCR clonotype assembly, TCRdb reanalyzed the public sequencing data and kept in-frame beta chains. CDR3 protein sequences are deduplicated, and each keeps its most common genes and DNA. V and J calls and clone size were set by TCRdb, not the authors. The sample table shows 500,000 to 550,000 distinct CDR3 sequences, and 20% to 25% are seen once. Together, the top ten hold more than 25% of the sample.

Graves' hyperthyroidism was defined as stable when no progression to ophthalmopathy occurred over 18 months of follow-up. Hyperthyroidism patients were newly diagnosed, with disease duration under 2 months, and aged 18 to 65 years. Patients with uncontrolled infections, other autoimmune diseases, pregnancy or lactation were excluded. Diagnoses relied on clinical symptoms, serum thyroxine and TRAb, thyroid ultrasound and orbital computed tomography. Ficoll-Paque density gradient centrifugation was used to isolate PBMCs from approximately 10 ml of fresh peripheral blood. Total RNA was extracted using Trizol reagent, and RNA quality was assessed on an Agilent 2100 Bioanalyzer. The material sequenced was blood. This TCR derives from a man between 18 and 29 years old with Graves' hyperthyroidism.

In nucleotide form, the sequence is TGTGCCACTTTAGAGGTCCTCGGAGAGCAGTACTTC. Its translation is CATLEVLGEQYF. The chain couples TRBV6-1 to TRBJ2-7; a confident D gene designation cannot be given. CDR1 and CDR2, per the germline V gene, are MNHNS and SASEGT. CDR3 length: 12 amino acids, cysteine to phenylalanine. Just the 36-base CDR3 DNA is kept, in frame starting at base 1. The trim is 10 bases for V and 7 bases for J, with a gap of 17 bases between the germline ends.